This record concerns one T cell receptor (beta chain) sequence. The CDR3 is 13 amino acids. Germline CDR1 reads MNHEY; CDR2 reads SMNVEV (reference sequence). Deletions cut 6 bases from V and 4 bases from J, with 13 bases between. This entry belongs to a study of blood T cell repertoires in COVID-19. Study-wide context: The study drew acute and convalescent COVID-19 samples from the United States, Italy and Spain.

Produced via immunoSEQ multiplex PCR; TCRdb's table is partial and in-frame only. Of roughly 62,000 clones listed, 70% to 80% are singletons. The specimen was peripheral blood. The chain joins TRBV27 to TRBJ2-7; D call uncertain. The sequence was collected from a man aged 55 to 70 with acute or convalescent COVID-19. The CDR3 sequence is CASSDGFAYEQYF. The CDR3 bases are TGTGCCAGCAGCGACGGGTTCGCTTACGAGCAGTACTTC.